The present TCR beta chain was sequenced within a study of T cell responses to AZD1222 COVID-19 vaccine. Germline values: CDR1 LNHDA, CDR2 SQIVND (reference sequence). The CDR3 runs to 16 residues. Trimming at V came to 7 bases and at J to 6 bases, leaving 15 bases not matched to a gene. TCRdb keeps only in-frame clones here, not all; method: immunoSEQ multiplex PCR. The sample has about 150,000 clones; 90% are singletons. Study-level results: Increases in Spike-specific TCR breadth and depth were seen after two AZD1222 doses. The donor group comprised mostly white British people and more females; the analysis possibly underestimated clonal diversity.

In the case of this clone: Its antigen is still unknown.

The chain joins TRBV19 to TRBJ1-2; 9 bases map to TRBD1. The TCR was taken from an adult who received the AZD1222 COVID-19 vaccine. This material consisted of peripheral blood, taken 28 days after the second AZD1222 dose. The CDR3 reads CASTSPGQGRFNGYTF. CDR3 nucleotide sequence: TGTGCCAGTACCTCACCGGGACAGGGCCGTTTTAATGGCTACACCTTC.